Below are 13 T cell receptor beta chains sequenced from a single sample in a study of shared clonotypes between healthy human individuals. Generated by immunoSEQ multiplex PCR, the TCRdb table keeps only in-frame clones and is missing some. This repertoire shows under 600,000 clones, roughly 95% found once; its top ten account for about 0.06%. Source material: naive CD4+ T cells sorted from blood. Subset: CD45RA+ positively selected. The origin of the receptors is a woman aged 25 to 45 in good health.

The chain carries TRBV6-6 and TRBJ2-3; 9 bases line up with TRBD1. Germline assignment: CDR1 MNHNY and CDR2 SVGAGI (reference sequence). J gave up 4 bases and V 7 bases, and 9 bases lay outside the gene matches. The CDR3 has 15 residues. For the CDR3, the DNA is TGTGCCAGCAAACGGACAGGGGAGAGTGCAGATACGCAGTATTTT. Translating gives CASKRTGESADTQYF.

This clone was seen once. Other DNA sequences of this sample code for an identical CDR3. The chain combines TRBV28 with TRBJ2-7; D is ambiguous. From germline, CDR1 is MDHEN and CDR2 SYDVKM. The CDR3 spans 13 residues. V dropped 8 bases and J dropped 6 bases, with 17 bases sitting between them. CDR3 loop: CASHSGTTLEQYF. As DNA, the CDR3 is TGTGCCAGCCATTCCGGCACCACTCTCGAGCAGTACTTC. The complete variable domain, with remaining parts taken from reference TRBV28 and TRBJ2-7, reads DVKVTQSSRYLVKRTGEKVFLECVQDMDHENMFWYRQDPGLGLRLIYFSYDVKMKEKGDIPEGYSVSREKKERFSLILESASTNQTSMYLCASHSGTTLEQYFGPGTRLTVT.

This chain joins TRBV10-3 and TRBJ2-2; 13 bases fit TRBD2. V shed 6 bases, J shed 4 bases, and the junction held 5 bases outside the gene matches. The length of the CDR3 is 16 residues. The germline V gene encodes CDR1 ENHRY and CDR2 SYGVKD. Written as DNA, the CDR3 is TGTGCCATCAGCCAACTAGCGGGAGGGGCCACCGGGGAGCTGTTTTTT. Translating it yields CAISQLAGGATGELFF.

The chain links TRBV10-1 to TRBJ2-7; D is possibly TRBD1 (5 bases). V was pared by 0 bases and J by 12 bases, with 12 bases between. CDR1 is WNHNN, CDR2 SYGVQD, per germline (reference sequence). The CDR3 consists of 12 residues. The CDR3 protein is CASSESQGLPYF. Written as DNA, the CDR3 is TGCGCCAGCAGTGAGTCCCAGGGCCTACCGTACTTC.

This sequence joins TRBV4-1 and TRBJ2-2; a possible D gene is TRBD1 (6 bases). The CDR3 length is 15 residues. Germline V gene sequence: CDR1 MGHRA, CDR2 YSYEKL. Trimming cost V 3 bases and J 6 bases, with 14 bases left between them. DNA of the CDR3: TGCGCCAGCAGCCACGGGACACAGGAGTCCGGGGAGCTGTTTTTT. Protein sequence: CASSHGTQESGELFF.

The rearrangement joins TRBV6-4 to TRBJ2-7; TRBD1 might be the D (6 bases). V was trimmed by 3 bases and J by 1 base, leaving 22 bases between them. The CDR3 spans 18 residues. CDR1 and CDR2 from the germline V gene are MRHNA and SNTAGT. CDR3 DNA: TGTGCCAGCAGTGAACCGGGACAACCAGAACCAGAATCCTACGAGCAGTACTTC. Translation: CASSEPGQPEPESYEQYF.

The J gene is TRBJ2-3, the V gene TRBV5-1; D is perhaps TRBD2 (6 bases). The CDR3 covers 15 residues. CDR1 is SGHRS, CDR2 YFSETQ, per germline. Trimming removed 4 bases at V and 3 bases at J, with 15 bases between. The CDR3 bases are TGCGCCAGCAGCCCGGGACTTGGCACGACAGATACGCAGTATTTT. Protein sequence: CASSPGLGTTDTQYF.

The J gene is TRBJ1-5, the V gene TRBV2; tentatively, D is TRBD1 (5 bases). The V gene lost 6 bases and the J gene lost 4 bases, with 13 bases spanning the gap. The CDR3 is made up of 14 amino acids. Germline CDR1 SNHLY, CDR2 FYNNEI. This CDR3 is CASRALGANQPQHF. The CDR3 DNA follows: TGTGCCAGCAGAGCCCTTGGGGCGAATCAGCCCCAGCATTTT.

The V and J genes are TRBV2 and TRBJ1-1; D not certain. This CDR3 is built from 14 residues. V was pared by 4 bases and J by 0 bases, with 9 bases between. Germline CDR1 is SNHLY and CDR2 is FYNNEI. CDR3 sequence: CASSAFPMNTEAFF. In nucleotides, the CDR3 is TGTGCCAGCAGTGCGTTTCCCATGAACACTGAAGCTTTCTTT.

In its sample, this clone was seen once. The chain combines TRBV6-1 with TRBJ1-1, with D hard to call. This CDR3 spans 13 amino acids. The germline gives CDR1 MNHNS, CDR2 SASEGT. V was pared by 7 bases and J by 1 base, with 10 bases between. CDR3 bases: TGTGCCAGCAACAAACCAGAGAACACTGAAGCTTTCTTT. It translates to CASNKPENTEAFF.

As DNA, the CDR3 is TGTGCCAGCAGTTCCCCGGGACTAGCGGGCCAAAGCTCCTACGAGCAGTACTTC. Amino acid sequence: CASSSPGLAGQSSYEQYF. The chain recombines TRBV28 with TRBJ2-7; 12 bases align to TRBD2. V shed 4 bases and J 0 bases; nucleotides not matched to a gene: 10. Germline V gene lookup returns CDR1 MDHEN and CDR2 SYDVKM. The CDR3 sequence is 18 residues long. Looking up the rest from reference TRBV28 and TRBJ2-7 gives the full variable domain: DVKVTQSSRYLVKRTGEKVFLECVQDMDHENMFWYRQDPGLGLRLIYFSYDVKMKEKGDIPEGYSVSREKKERFSLILESASTNQTSMYLCASSSPGLAGQSSYEQYFGPGTRLTVT.

The V gene is TRBV19, the J gene TRBJ2-5; TRBD2 matches at 7 bases. The germline V gene has CDR1 LNHDA and CDR2 SQIVND (reference sequence). J was trimmed by 2 bases and V by 3 bases; bases with no gene match: 3. This CDR3 is 14 amino acids long. CDR3 residues: CASSIGRAQETQYF. In DNA, the CDR3 is TGTGCCAGTAGTATTGGGAGGGCGCAAGAGACCCAGTACTTC.

The chain is built from TRBV5-1 and TRBJ1-5, with D possibly TRBD1 on 6 matching bases. This CDR3 is built from 15 residues. CDR1 is SGHRS, CDR2 YFSETQ, per germline. V was pared by 5 bases and J by 3 bases, with 15 bases between. CDR3 in DNA: TGCGCCAGCAGTGAACAGGGTATGACCAATCAGCCCCAGCATTTT. Protein product: CASSEQGMTNQPQHF.